Sequencing of this T cell receptor beta chain was carried out in a study of T-cell reconstitution after alpha-beta-depleted transplantation in children. Notes on the study in general: Surviving thymic progenitors and recipient T cells were the source of high TCRbeta diversity at day 60 in some patients. Newly generated T cells supplied most T-cell counts and diversity one year post-transplant. Several hundred expanded graft clones reportedly supplied alpha-beta T cells about two months after transplant.

Preparation of the TCRbeta library involved a method that used unique molecular identifiers. TCRdb re-called the PCR reads through MiXCR, storing one row per CDR3 protein. The sample shows a few hundred thousand distinct CDR3 sequences, roughly 25% of them seen only once. This clonotype has more than one count but fewer than ten. What it binds is unknown. V lost 2 bases and J lost 0, with 8 bases in between. There are 15 residues in the CDR3. Germline CDR1 reads KGHDR; CDR2 reads SFDVKD. This rearrangement joins TRBV24-1 to TRBJ2-3; possibly TRBD2 for D (5 bases). The receptor was isolated from a female patient aged 2-10 years who had a stem cell transplant for congenital amegakaryocytic thrombocytopenia, so the T cells may come from the graft donor. Source: PBMCs, mostly from graft donor cells, taken 360 days after TCRalphabeta/CD19-depleted stem cell transplant. CDR3 region: CATSDYRGSTDTQYF. The CDR3, as DNA: TGTGCCACCAGTGATTATCGGGGAAGCACAGATACGCAGTATTTT.